The entry that follows covers one TCR beta chain sequence. The target antigen is unknown. The data are from a study of T cells in Graves' hyperthyroidism and ophthalmopathy. For the study at large: Peripheral blood draws took place at initial diagnosis, ahead of any treatment. Study conclusions and caveats: Most clonotypes expanded in thyroid above 0.001 were likewise present in blood. The model forecast ophthalmopathy, anticipating it by a median around 6.5 months before onset.

TCR beta CDR3 sequences were amplified from RNA transcripts. TCR CDR3 underwent first-round RT-PCR with the HTBI primer set. TCRdb passed the multiplex PCR reads through MiXCR, listing each CDR3 protein once. The data hold hundreds of thousands of distinct CDR3 sequences, with under 25% observed a single time. Clinical symptoms, serum thyroxine, TRAb, thyroid ultrasound and orbital computed tomography established diagnosis. The CDR3 extends over 10 amino acids. The germline CDR1 and CDR2 sequences are SGHAT and FQNNGV. The V gene lost 1 base and the J gene lost 6 bases, with 1 base spanning the gap. The material sequenced was blood. The sequence came from a man aged 30-40 years with Graves' ophthalmopathy. The rearrangement uses TRBV11-2 and TRBJ2-7, with D hard to call. The DNA for the CDR3 is TGTGCCAGCAGCTTAGTCGAGCAGTACTTC. Protein product: CASSLVEQYF.